The 8 T cell receptor beta chains presented below share a single source sample, sequenced in a study of cytomegalovirus exposure and HLA in healthy donors. 13 Jbeta primers and 60 Vbeta primers were used for the PCR. Clones were read by immunoSEQ multiplex PCR, and TCRdb kept only the in-frame ones, dropping some. The sample lists roughly 130,000 clones; around 86% were seen once. Sequenced input: PBMCs. The receptors stem from a man younger than 35 in good health and CMV-seronegative.

V and J are TRBV2 and TRBJ1-2; D possibly corresponds to TRBD1 (6 bases). The germline gives CDR1 SNHLY, CDR2 FYNNEI. The CDR3 sequence is 10 residues long. The V gene lost 8 bases and the J gene lost 8 bases, with 9 bases spanning the gap. For the CDR3, the DNA is TGTGCCAGCCGGGACAAGGGCTACACCTTC. Translation: CASRDKGYTF.

This clone appeared once. This chain joins TRBV25-1 and TRBJ2-7; 7 bases are a match to TRBD2. Germline lookup yields CDR1 MGHDK and CDR2 SYGVNS. V dropped 7 bases and J dropped 3; count of bases not matched to a gene: 3. This CDR3 comprises 12 residues. The DNA of the CDR3 is TGTGCCAGCATGGGGGGGTACTACGAGCAGTACTTC. Residues: CASMGGYYEQYF.

V usage is TRBV19 and J usage is TRBJ1-5; TRBD1 aligns across 7 bases. This CDR3 spans 14 amino acids. Germline CDR1 and CDR2: LNHDA and SQIVND (reference sequence). With 4 bases clipped from V and 4 bases from J, the junction kept 4 bases outside the gene matches. CDR3 residues: CASSSGTANQPQHF. The CDR3 DNA is TGTGCCAGTAGTAGCGGGACAGCTAATCAGCCCCAGCATTTT. Supplemented by reference TRBV19 and TRBJ1-5, the full variable domain reads DGGITQSPKYLFRKEGQNVTLSCEQNLNHDAMYWYRQDPGQGLRLIYYSQIVNDFQKGDIAEGYSVSREKKESFPLTVTSAQKNPTAFYLCASSSGTANQPQHFGDGTRLSIL.

The table lists this clone with a few counts. The chain recombines TRBV18 with TRBJ1-1, with TRBD1 matching 8 bases. The CDR3 has 16 amino acids. With 0 bases clipped from V and 4 bases from J, the junction kept 7 bases outside the gene matches. The germline V gene has CDR1 KGHSH and CDR2 LQKENI. For the CDR3, the DNA is TGTGCCAGCTCACCACCGATGGCTACAGGGGGCACTGAAGCTTTCTTT. Translation gives CASSPPMATGGTEAFF.

The chain uses TRBV15 and TRBJ2-3; tentatively, D is TRBD2 (6 bases). Per the germline V gene, CDR1 is LNHNV and CDR2 is YYDKDF (reference sequence). Trimming cost V 1 base and J 4 bases, with 9 bases left between them. This CDR3 has 14 amino acids. CDR3 in amino acids: CATSRGGEADTQYF. In nucleotides, the CDR3 is TGTGCCACCAGCAGAGGCGGGGAAGCAGATACGCAGTATTTT.

The chain employs TRBV6-5 and TRBJ2-5, with 10 bases fitting TRBD1. Germline V CDR1 and CDR2: MNHEY, SVGAGI. The CDR3 runs to 16 residues. V lost 4 bases to trimming and J lost 4 bases; unmatched junction nucleotides: 9. For the CDR3, the DNA is TGTGCCAGCAGTTTGACCCGGGACAGGGGCCTAGAGACCCAGTACTTC. Translated, it gives CASSLTRDRGLETQYF.

The V gene is TRBV19, the J gene TRBJ1-5; D perhaps matches TRBD1 (5 bases). CDR3 length equals 15 residues. With 4 bases removed from V and 4 bases from J, the gap between germline ends came to 14 bases. Germline assignment: CDR1 LNHDA and CDR2 SQIVND (reference sequence). Here the CDR3 reads CASSKGETANQPQHF. In DNA, the CDR3 is TGTGCCAGTAGTAAAGGCGAGACAGCGAATCAGCCCCAGCATTTT.

The V gene is TRBV7-9, the J gene TRBJ2-1; 7 bases are shared with TRBD2. The junction had 2 bases not matched to a gene; V was cut back by 1 base and J by 8 bases. The CDR3 is made up of 13 amino acids. CDR1 SEHNR and CDR2 FQNEAQ come from the germline V gene (reference sequence). CDR3 DNA: TGTGCCAGCAGCTTAGGGACTAGTTATGAGCAGTTCTTC. Translated: CASSLGTSYEQFF.